A single sample gave rise to the 27 T cell receptor beta chains below, sequenced in a study of T-cell memory formation after mild COVID-19. TCRdb re-called the 5' RACE reads with MiXCR, one entry per CDR3 protein. The sample holds about 430,000 distinct CDR3 sequences, roughly 26% seen once. The sequenced material came from PBMCs or a T cell subset sorted from them (not recorded which). The source is an adult woman who had mild COVID-19 (a few samples of this study predate the infection). Cell type and time point are not known.

This clonotype was detected only a few times. This chain links TRBV20-1 with TRBJ2-1; D call uncertain. The ends were cut back, 6 bases at V and 7 bases at J, with 16 bases in the middle. Germline V CDR1 and CDR2: DFQATT, SNEGSKA (reference sequence). The CDR3 is 13 residues long. CDR3: CSADDDPSNEQFF. The CDR3 nucleotides are TGCAGTGCCGATGACGACCCGTCTAATGAGCAGTTCTTC.

This clonotype was counted a few times. The chain joins TRBV5-6 to TRBJ2-6; TRBD2 aligns across 13 bases. The CDR3 length is 19 residues. J was trimmed by 3 bases and V by 4 bases; bases with no gene match: 10. CDR1 and CDR2 (germline): SGHDT, YYEEEE. The CDR3 reads CASSLTGLAGFFGANVLTF. The CDR3 DNA sequence: TGTGCCAGCAGCCTAACGGGACTAGCGGGATTTTTTGGGGCCAACGTCCTGACTTTC.

This clonotype was counted only a few times. The V gene is TRBV7-9, the J gene TRBJ1-4; 8 nucleotides line up with TRBD1. The CDR3 is 13 residues long. The V gene end was trimmed by 5 bases and the J gene end by 8 bases; junction bases not matched to a gene: 4. Germline assignment: CDR1 SEHNR and CDR2 FQNEAQ (reference sequence). The CDR3 here is CASSPGQGEKLFF. CDR3 sequence (DNA): TGTGCCAGCAGCCCTGGACAGGGAGAAAAACTGTTTTTT.

This clonotype was recorded a few times. The V gene is TRBV25-1, the J gene TRBJ1-1; 9 nucleotides align to TRBD1. The CDR3 totals 13 residues. V trimming: 5 bases; J trimming: 14 bases; junction bases outside the gene matches: 12. Germline values: CDR1 MGHDK, CDR2 SYGVNS. CDR3 coding DNA: TGTGCCAGCAGTTCGGTCTTAGGGACAGGGTACTTCTTT. Translating it yields CASSSVLGTGYFF.

The table lists this clonotype with a few counts. The rearrangement uses TRBV7-9 and TRBJ2-1, with 12 nucleotides matching TRBD2. V lost 5 bases to trimming and J lost 9 bases; unmatched junction nucleotides: 11. This CDR3 is built from 16 residues. Per germline, CDR1 SEHNR and CDR2 FQNEAQ (reference sequence). This CDR3 is CASSRRLAGEEGEQFF. The CDR3 DNA reads as TGTGCCAGCAGCCGCAGACTAGCGGGAGAGGAGGGTGAGCAGTTCTTC. The full variable domain, in which reference TRBV7-9 and TRBJ2-1 provide the parts outside the CDR3, is DTGVSQNPRHKITKRGQNVTFRCDPISEHNRLYWYRQTLGQGPEFLTYFQNEAQLEKSRLLSDRFSAERPKGSFSTLEIQRTEQGDSAMYLCASSRRLAGEEGEQFFGPGTRLTVL.

This clonotype was observed a handful of times. CDR3 coding DNA: TGTGCCAGCAGAACTAGCGGTGCAGATACGCAGTATTTT. Amino acids: CASRTSGADTQYF. The V gene is TRBV6-5, the J gene TRBJ2-3; 8 bases line up with TRBD2. CDR3 length: 13 amino acids. CDR1 MNHEY and CDR2 SVGAGI come from the germline V gene. J lost 4 bases, V lost 6 bases, and 3 bases had no gene match.

This clonotype was counted between two and nine times. The rearrangement uses TRBV5-1 and TRBJ2-7; 10 bases agree with TRBD2. CDR3 length: 16 amino acids. V lost 0 bases to trimming and J lost 1 base; unmatched junction nucleotides: 4. Germline CDR1 reads SGHRS; CDR2 reads YFSETQ. The CDR3 region has the DNA TGCGCCAGCAGCTTGGCTAGCGGGAGTGAATCCTACGAGCAGTACTTC. Amino acids: CASSLASGSESYEQYF.

V usage is TRBV27 and J usage is TRBJ1-2; D possibly corresponds to TRBD1 (5 bases). With 4 bases removed from V and 6 bases from J, the gap between germline ends came to 15 bases. The V gene's germline CDR1 is MNHEY and CDR2 SMNVEV (reference sequence). The CDR3 totals 14 residues. Here the CDR3 reads CASSSPYRSHGYTF. Here the CDR3 DNA reads TGTGCCAGCAGTTCGCCGTACAGGTCGCATGGCTACACCTTC.

This sequence joins TRBV5-6 and TRBJ2-7; no clear D gene. CDR3 length: 15 residues. Looked up from germline, CDR1 is SGHDT and CDR2 is YYEEEE. Trimming left V 7 bases short and J 2 bases short, with 19 bases between. The DNA for the CDR3 is TGTGCCAGCGCTTTGGAGAGTCTTCTACCCTACGAGCAGTACTTC. Translated: CASALESLLPYEQYF.

This clonotype was counted between two and nine times. The V and J genes are TRBV5-1 and TRBJ1-1, with TRBD1 identical over 8 bases. Germline CDR1 SGHRS, CDR2 YFSETQ. V shed 6 bases, J shed 7 bases, and the junction held 11 bases outside the gene matches. The CDR3 is 14 amino acids. The DNA of the CDR3 is TGCGCCAGCACCCTGTCAGGGGGCTCAGGTGAAGCTTTCTTT. The encoded protein is CASTLSGGSGEAFF.

This clonotype was observed a few times. The rearrangement joins TRBV6-5 to TRBJ1-4; 10 bases are a match to TRBD1. Trimming took 10 bases from V and 2 from J; bases not matched to a gene: 10. CDR1 and CDR2 (germline): MNHEY, SVGAGI. The CDR3 has 16 amino acids. Written as DNA, the CDR3 is TGTGCCACCCTCTCCGGACAGGGGGTCACTAATGAAAAACTGTTTTTT. Translation: CATLSGQGVTNEKLFF.

The chain combines TRBV2 with TRBJ2-1, with TRBD2 identical over 8 bases. This CDR3 is built from 15 residues. The germline V gene has CDR1 SNHLY and CDR2 FYNNEI. V lost 1 base and J lost 3; bases outside the gene matches: 2. CDR3 nucleotide sequence: TGTGCCAGCAGTGAAGACGGGAGGGTCTACAATGAGCAGTTCTTC. Translation gives CASSEDGRVYNEQFF.

V and J are TRBV5-6 and TRBJ1-1, with TRBD1 matching over 9 bases. Germline values: CDR1 SGHDT, CDR2 YYEEEE. This CDR3 region has 14 residues. Losses at the gene ends were 0 bases for V and 4 bases for J; bases not matched to a gene: 1. CDR3 amino acids: CASSLGTGVTEAFF. Here the CDR3 DNA reads TGTGCCAGCAGCTTGGGGACAGGGGTCACTGAAGCTTTCTTT.

About this clonotype: One end of the junction does not line up with germline, which may come from a read error. This rearrangement joins TRBV14 to TRBJ1-1; TRBD1 matches 9 bases. CDR3 size: 14 residues. From germline, CDR1 is SGHDN and CDR2 FVKESK. CDR3 residues: CASSPNRGLRFSEF. CDR3 DNA: TGTGCCAGCAGCCCCAACAGGGGGCTCAGATTTAGCGAATTT. The full variable domain, completed using reference TRBV14 and TRBJ1-1, is EAGVTQFPSHSVIEKGQTVTLRCDPISGHDNLYWYRRVMGKEIKFLLHFVKESKQDESGMPNNRFLAERTGGTYSTLKVQPAELEDSGVYFCASSPNRGLRFSEFGQGTRLTVV.

V usage is TRBV7-2 and J usage is TRBJ1-6; possibly TRBD1 for D (5 bases). Germline lookup yields CDR1 SGHTA and CDR2 FQGNSA. The CDR3 extends over 16 amino acids. The ends were cut back, 5 bases at V and 1 base at J, with 12 bases in the middle. The CDR3 DNA reads as TGTGCCAGCAGCCCTAGCGGGGGGTCCTATAATTCACCCCTCCACTTT. It is translated as CASSPSGGSYNSPLHF.

The CDR3 region is CASSQGTGVSTDTQYF. CDR3 in DNA: TGTGCCAGCAGCCAAGGGACAGGGGTCAGCACAGATACGCAGTATTTT. V gene TRBV7-6 combines with J gene TRBJ2-3; 10 nucleotides line up with TRBD1. Trimming at V came to 5 bases and at J to 0 bases, leaving 5 bases not matched to a gene. The V gene's germline CDR1 is SGHVS and CDR2 FNYEAQ. The CDR3 is made up of 16 amino acids.

This chain joins TRBV4-1 and TRBJ1-2, with 8 bases fitting TRBD1. V was clipped by 2 bases and J by 4 bases; unmatched bases: 9. This CDR3 is built from 16 residues. Germline V gene sequence: CDR1 MGHRA, CDR2 YSYEKL. CDR3 sequence (DNA): TGCGCCAGCAGCCAACCAGGGCAGGGGGCAGGCTATGGCTACACCTTC. Its protein is CASSQPGQGAGYGYTF.

The J gene is TRBJ2-1, the V gene TRBV7-3; 7 bases map to TRBD2. The CDR3 has 14 residues. V dropped 6 bases and J dropped 4; count of bases not matched to a gene: 6. Germline V CDR1 and CDR2: SGHTA, FQGTGA. CDR3 region: CASSLSSGYNEQFF. CDR3 in DNA: TGTGCCAGCAGTTTGTCTAGCGGTTACAATGAGCAGTTCTTC.

The genes are TRBV7-9 and TRBJ2-3; the D gene is possibly TRBD1 (6 bases). The CDR3 loop spans 17 amino acids. V shed 1 base and J shed 0 bases, with 14 bases lying between them. Germline V gene lookup returns CDR1 SEHNR and CDR2 FQNEAQ (reference sequence). In DNA form, the CDR3 reads TGTGCCAGCAGCTTAGGTACAGGGAGCTCTAGCACAGATACGCAGTATTTT. Its translation is CASSLGTGSSSTDTQYF.

CDR3 loop: CASSVRGQSSYNEQFF. The CDR3 nucleotides read TGTGCCAGCAGTGTCAGGGGGCAGAGCTCCTACAATGAGCAGTTCTTC. The V gene is TRBV2, the J gene TRBJ2-1; 8 bases fit TRBD1. V was clipped by 4 bases and J by 0 bases; unmatched bases: 5. This CDR3 is built from 16 residues. Germline CDR1 SNHLY, CDR2 FYNNEI.

The chain carries TRBV6-2 or TRBV6-3 and TRBJ2-7; 9 bases line up with TRBD2. CDR1 is MNHEY, CDR2 SVGEGT, per germline. Germline trimming cut 6 bases from V and 0 bases from J; bases unmatched to any gene: 9. The CDR3 runs to 16 residues. The CDR3 region has the DNA TGTGCCAGCAGACCCAGACTAGCGGAGAACTCCTACGAGCAGTACTTC. Its translation is CASRPRLAENSYEQYF.

This clonotype was detected only a few times. The chain joins TRBV7-3 to TRBJ2-1, with D unclear. V shed 6 bases and J shed 6 bases, with 9 bases lying between them. This CDR3 is built from 12 residues. Germline loops: CDR1 SGHTA, CDR2 FQGTGA. CDR3 DNA: TGTGCCAGCAGTGGCGGCGGCAATGAGCAGTTCTTC. Amino acids: CASSGGGNEQFF.

This clonotype was seen more than once but under ten times. This chain uses TRBV6-5 with TRBJ2-3; possibly TRBD1 for D (6 bases). The V end lost 8 bases, the J end lost 4 bases, and 16 bases lay between the germline ends. Germline V CDR1 and CDR2: MNHEY, SVGAGI. This CDR3 is built from 14 residues. CDR3 in DNA: TGTGCCAGCCATCCTGGGGGCAGCTCAGATACGCAGTATTTT. It translates to CASHPGGSSDTQYF.

This clonotype turned up a few times. The chain couples TRBV12-3 or TRBV12-4 to TRBJ2-2, with no clear D. V dropped 3 bases and J dropped 3 bases, with 5 bases sitting between them. The CDR3 has 13 residues. CDR3 coding DNA: TGTGCCAGCAGTTTTGGGGACACCGGGGAGCTGTTTTTT. It translates to CASSFGDTGELFF.

This clonotype was seen only a few times. CDR3 nucleotide sequence: TGTGCCAGCAGTGGGACTAGCCAGCTCGGGGAGACCCAGTACTTC. Its protein is CASSGTSQLGETQYF. V gene TRBV2 combines with J gene TRBJ2-5, with 8 bases identical to TRBD2. Germline CDR1 reads SNHLY; CDR2 reads FYNNEI. This CDR3 has 15 residues. Germline trimming cut 4 bases from V and 5 bases from J; bases unmatched to any gene: 9.

This clonotype has at least ten counts. The gene calls are TRBV5-1 and TRBJ2-7; 11 nucleotides align to TRBD1. CDR1 and CDR2 from the germline V gene are SGHRS and YFSETQ. The CDR3 is made up of 15 amino acids. The V and J ends lost 0 bases and 5 bases, in that order; junction bases with no gene match: 4. The CDR3 reads CASSLEGQGVHEQYF. CDR3 in DNA: TGCGCCAGCAGCTTGGAGGGACAGGGGGTGCACGAGCAGTACTTC.

V is TRBV7-6 and J is TRBJ2-7, with D tentatively TRBD2 (5 bases). Germline V gene data show CDR1 as SGHVS and CDR2 as FNYEAQ. The V gene lost 5 bases and the J gene lost 6 bases, with 14 bases spanning the gap. CDR3 length equals 13 residues. For the CDR3, the DNA is TGTGCCAGCAGCCTAACCGGACTTACCGAGCAGTACTTC. Translation gives CASSLTGLTEQYF.